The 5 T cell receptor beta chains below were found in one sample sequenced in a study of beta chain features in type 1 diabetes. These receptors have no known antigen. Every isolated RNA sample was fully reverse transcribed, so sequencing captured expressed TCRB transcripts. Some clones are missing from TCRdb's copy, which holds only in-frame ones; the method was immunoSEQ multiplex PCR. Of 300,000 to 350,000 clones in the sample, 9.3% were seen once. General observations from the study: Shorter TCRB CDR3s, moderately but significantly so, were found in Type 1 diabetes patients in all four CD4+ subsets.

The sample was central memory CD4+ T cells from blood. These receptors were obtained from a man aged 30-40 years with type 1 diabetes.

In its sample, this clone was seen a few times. CDR3 in DNA: TGTGCCTGGAGTGCCGGCGAGTACGAGCAGTACTTC. This codes for CAWSAGEYEQYF. The V call is TRBV30, the J call TRBJ2-7; D gene ambiguous. The CDR3 runs to 12 residues. The V gene lost 1 base and the J gene lost 4 bases, with 8 bases spanning the gap. Germline values: CDR1 GTSNPN, CDR2 SVGIG (reference sequence).

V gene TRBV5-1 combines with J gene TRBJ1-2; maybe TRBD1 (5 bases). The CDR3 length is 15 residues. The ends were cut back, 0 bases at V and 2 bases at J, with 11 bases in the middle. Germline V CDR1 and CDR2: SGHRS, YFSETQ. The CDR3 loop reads CASSLVQGLNYGYTF. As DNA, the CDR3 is TGCGCCAGCAGCTTGGTCCAGGGTCTCAACTATGGCTACACCTTC.

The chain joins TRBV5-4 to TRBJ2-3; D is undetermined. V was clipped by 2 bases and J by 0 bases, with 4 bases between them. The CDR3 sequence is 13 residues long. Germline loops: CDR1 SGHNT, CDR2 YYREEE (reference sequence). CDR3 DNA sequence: TGTGCCAGCAGCTTCGGAAGCACAGATACGCAGTATTTT. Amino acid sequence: CASSFGSTDTQYF.

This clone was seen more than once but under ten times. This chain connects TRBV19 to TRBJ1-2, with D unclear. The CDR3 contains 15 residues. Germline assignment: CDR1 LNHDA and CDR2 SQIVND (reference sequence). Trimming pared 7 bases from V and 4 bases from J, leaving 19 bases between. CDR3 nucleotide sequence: TGTGCCAGTACCGAGACACACCCATCGGGCTATGGCTACACCTTC. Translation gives CASTETHPSGYGYTF.

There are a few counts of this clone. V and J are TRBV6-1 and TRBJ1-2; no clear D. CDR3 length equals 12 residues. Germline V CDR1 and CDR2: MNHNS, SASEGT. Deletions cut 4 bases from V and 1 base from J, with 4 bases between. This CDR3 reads CASSVDNYGYTF. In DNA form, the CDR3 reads TGTGCCAGCAGTGTGGATAACTATGGCTACACCTTC.